This T cell receptor (beta chain) emerged from a study of Ad26.COV2.S vaccination and SARS-CoV-2 variants. CDR1 is SGHVS, CDR2 FNYEAQ, per germline. V lost 5 bases to trimming and J lost 0 bases, with 16 bases between them. The CDR3 totals 16 residues. TCRdb keeps only in-frame clones here, not all; method: immunoSEQ multiplex PCR. The data contain about 350,000 clones, roughly 94% of them singletons. The V gene is TRBV7-6, the J gene TRBJ1-2; D possibly corresponds to TRBD1 (6 bases). The sequence derives from a human donor who had recovered from COVID-19. This specimen consisted of peripheral blood, obtained after recovery from COVID-19. The CDR3 DNA sequence: TGTGCCAGCAGCCCTCAGGGGAGCACAACTAACTATGGCTACACCTTC. Its translation: CASSPQGSTTNYGYTF. Supplemented by reference TRBV7-6 and TRBJ1-2, the full variable domain reads GAGVSQSPRYKVTKRGQDVALRCDPISGHVSLYWYRQALGQGPEFLTYFNYEAQQDKSGLPNDRFSAERPEGSISTLTIQRTEQRDSAMYRCASSPQGSTTNYGYTFGSGTRLTVV.